This TCR beta chain was profiled in a study of blood T cell repertoires in COVID-19. Whole-study context: T cells, B-cell-depleted T cells, or PBMCs supplied cDNA or gDNA.

V dropped 1 base and J dropped 5 bases, with 12 bases sitting between them. The germline V gene has CDR1 SEHNR and CDR2 FQNEAQ (reference sequence). The CDR3 is 14 residues long. Per the authors' pipeline: Amplified reference gene primers provided the basis for estimating nucleated cell counts. Assay used: immunoSEQ multiplex PCR; TCRdb lists only in-frame clones, some missing. That table furnishes V, J and clone size, whereas the DNA furnished D and trimming. The repertoire has approximately 100,000 clones, 83% of them found once; the top ten carry over 15%. The TCR sequence derives from a woman aged 60-70 years with acute or convalescent COVID-19. This chain uses TRBV7-9 with TRBJ2-7; the D gene is possibly TRBD1 (7 bases). What was sequenced was peripheral blood. The CDR3 is CASSLDRGGDEQYF. Written as DNA, the CDR3 is TGTGCCAGCAGCTTAGACAGGGGAGGTGACGAGCAGTACTTC.